This TCR beta chain was recorded in a study of T cells in Graves' hyperthyroidism and ophthalmopathy. Study-level findings and limits: Prediction of ophthalmopathy progression came a median roughly 6.6 months pre-onset. Most thyroid-expanded clonotypes above 0.001 were also found in blood.

The CDR3 runs to 15 residues. Trimming removed 0 bases from V and 4 bases from J, with 12 bases in between. Researchers took RNA transcripts and amplified the TCR beta CDR3 regions from them. TCR CDR3 underwent first-round RT-PCR with the HTBI primer set. TCRdb analysed the multiplex PCR reads with MiXCR anew, one entry per CDR3 protein. The table has a few hundred thousand distinct CDR3 sequences, less than 25% seen once. As for this clonotype: The antigen is not known.

Patients having uncontrolled infection, another autoimmune disease, pregnancy or lactation were not included. Every diagnosis used clinical symptoms, serum thyroxine and TRAb, thyroid ultrasound and orbital computed tomography. The sequence came from a man aged 18 to 30 with Graves' hyperthyroidism. The V and J genes are TRBV12-3 or TRBV12-4 and TRBJ1-2, with D maybe TRBD1 (5 bases). Sequences were obtained from blood. CDR3 in amino acids: CASSLASQGTYGYTF. The CDR3 DNA reads TGTGCCAGCAGTTTAGCGAGCCAGGGTACCTATGGCTACACCTTC.